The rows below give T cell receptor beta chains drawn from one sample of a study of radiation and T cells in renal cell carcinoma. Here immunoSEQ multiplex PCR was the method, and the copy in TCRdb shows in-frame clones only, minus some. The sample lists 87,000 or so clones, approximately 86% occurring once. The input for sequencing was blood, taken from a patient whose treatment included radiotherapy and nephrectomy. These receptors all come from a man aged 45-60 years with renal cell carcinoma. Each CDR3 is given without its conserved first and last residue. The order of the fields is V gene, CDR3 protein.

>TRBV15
ATSRDRNEDQPQH
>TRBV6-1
ASSPSNYEQY
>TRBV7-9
ASSLIGGSTEAF
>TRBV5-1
ASSPAGGGAGSYEQF
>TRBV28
ASSPTATGRSTDTQY
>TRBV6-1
ASSEFQGTNEKLF
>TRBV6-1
ASSDGRSQETQY
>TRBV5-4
ASSQTPGQGILGQETQY
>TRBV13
ASSLSPSSYEQY
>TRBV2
ASTGTSGINEQF
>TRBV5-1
ASSSGPSGEQF
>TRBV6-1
ASSQLAGGPNEQF
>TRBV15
ATSRDWAERREQF
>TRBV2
ASKLTGPHYEQY
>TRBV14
ASSQDRGTTEAF
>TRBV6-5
ASSYATGRETQY
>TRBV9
ASSNPGGSKSGYT
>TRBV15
ATSRDLVSGTDSNIQY
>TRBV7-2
ASSLGQWGYT
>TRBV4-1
ASSLRTSGREVIQY
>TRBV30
AWRGGGIPDTQY
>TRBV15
ATSRDSGGNTEAF
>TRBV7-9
ASSRAGLGNTGELF
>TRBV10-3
AISVASGGAGEQY
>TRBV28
ASSTIIPYEQY
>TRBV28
ASSFNEQY
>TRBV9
ASSPGPSGNTIY
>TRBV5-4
ASSLAGAGLNQETQY
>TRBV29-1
SVEDQYSYEQY
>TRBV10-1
ASSARVDPSGTYEQY
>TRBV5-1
ASSTTGDGEQY
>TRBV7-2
ASRLQGRNTEAF
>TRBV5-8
ASSLEGHLQY
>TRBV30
ASSWTGVNYGYT
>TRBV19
ASSNRGGRRPFYEQY
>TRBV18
ASSPRGVPNEKLF
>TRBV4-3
ASSQAKRLSGNTIY
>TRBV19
ATAPGTGGFYEQY
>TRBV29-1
SVVYISPAEAF
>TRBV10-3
AISQSTGIEQY
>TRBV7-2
ASSLRVAGSADTQY